This T cell receptor beta chain is drawn from a study of T cell changes during pregnancy in multiple sclerosis. In this sample, this clone turned up once. Assay: immunoSEQ multiplex PCR; the TCRdb copy retains only in-frame clones and omits some. This sample has under 40,000 clones; 80% to 95% occur once, and the top ten carry 0.3% to 0.45%. Per germline, CDR1 SEHNR and CDR2 FQNEAQ (reference sequence). V was trimmed by 4 bases and J by 0 bases, leaving 16 bases between them. The CDR3 is 16 residues long. The receptor comes from a female donor in good health, enrolled as a control in a pregnancy study. This chain joins TRBV7-9 and TRBJ2-7; a weak D match, TRBD2 (6 bases). Material: CD4+ T cells from peripheral blood mononuclear cells, obtained in the third trimester of pregnancy. The CDR3 DNA follows: TGTGCCAGCAGCTCGAGATTGGGCGGGAACTCCTACGAGCAGTACTTC. Protein product: CASSSRLGGNSYEQYF.